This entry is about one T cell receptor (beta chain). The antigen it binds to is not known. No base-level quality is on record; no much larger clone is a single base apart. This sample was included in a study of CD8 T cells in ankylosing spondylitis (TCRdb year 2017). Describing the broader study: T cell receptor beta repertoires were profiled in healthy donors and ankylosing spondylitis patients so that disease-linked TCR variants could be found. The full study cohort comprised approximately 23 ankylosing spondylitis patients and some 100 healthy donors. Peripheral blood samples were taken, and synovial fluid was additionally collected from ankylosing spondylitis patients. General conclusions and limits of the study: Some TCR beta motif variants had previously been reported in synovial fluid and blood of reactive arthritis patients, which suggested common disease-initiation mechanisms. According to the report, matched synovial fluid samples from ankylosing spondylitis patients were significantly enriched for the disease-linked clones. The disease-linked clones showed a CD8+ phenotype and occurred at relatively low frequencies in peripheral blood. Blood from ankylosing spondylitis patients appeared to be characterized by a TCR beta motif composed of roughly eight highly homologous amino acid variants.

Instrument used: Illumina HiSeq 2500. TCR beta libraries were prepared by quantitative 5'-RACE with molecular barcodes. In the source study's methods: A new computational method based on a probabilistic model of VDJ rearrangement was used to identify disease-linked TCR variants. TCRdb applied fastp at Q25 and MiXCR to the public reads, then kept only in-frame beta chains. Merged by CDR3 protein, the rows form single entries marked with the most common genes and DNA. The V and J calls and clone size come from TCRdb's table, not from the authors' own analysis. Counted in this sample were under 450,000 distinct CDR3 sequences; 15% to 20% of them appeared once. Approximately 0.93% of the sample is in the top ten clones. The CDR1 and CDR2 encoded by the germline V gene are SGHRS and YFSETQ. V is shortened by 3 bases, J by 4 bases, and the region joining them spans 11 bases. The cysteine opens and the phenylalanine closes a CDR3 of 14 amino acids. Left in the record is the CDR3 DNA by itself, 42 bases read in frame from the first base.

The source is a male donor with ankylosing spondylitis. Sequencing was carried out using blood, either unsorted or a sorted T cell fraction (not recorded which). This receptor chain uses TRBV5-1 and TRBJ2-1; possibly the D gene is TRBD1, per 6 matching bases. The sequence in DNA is TGCGCCAGCAGCTCGGGACACACTTACAATGAGCAGTTCTTC. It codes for CASSSGHTYNEQFF.